These 15 T cell receptor beta chains came from one sample sequenced in a study of blood T cell repertoires in COVID-19. Using immunoSEQ multiplex PCR, the repertoire was profiled, and TCRdb retains in-frame clones only, with some absent. The sample holds roughly 190,000 clones, about 83% seen once. Sample: peripheral blood. These receptor sequences come from a woman in her sixties or seventies with active or convalescent COVID-19.

This chain joins TRBV6-2 or TRBV6-3 and TRBJ1-3, with a possible D match to TRBD1 (6 bases). This CDR3 spans 17 amino acids. Trimming pared 6 bases from V and 0 bases from J, leaving 18 bases between. Per germline, CDR1 MNHEY and CDR2 SVGEGT. CDR3 in amino acids: CASSPGQWGSSGNTIYF. CDR3 coding DNA: TGTGCCAGCAGCCCTGGACAGTGGGGTAGCTCTGGAAACACCATATATTTT.

Only one count was recorded for this clone. The rearrangement links TRBV29-1 to TRBJ2-7; 7 nucleotides match TRBD1. Germline CDR1 and CDR2: SQVTM and ANQGSEA. Germline trimming cut 6 bases from V and 0 bases from J; bases unmatched to any gene: 11. This CDR3 contains 15 residues. For the CDR3, the DNA is TGCAGCGTCTCCAGTCAAGGGACAGTCTCCTACGAGCAGTACTTC. Translating it yields CSVSSQGTVSYEQYF.

This rearrangement joins TRBV7-9 to TRBJ2-4, with 7 bases lining up with TRBD1. The germline V gene encodes CDR1 SEHNR and CDR2 FQNEAQ (reference sequence). CDR3 length: 15 amino acids. V dropped 1 base and J dropped 5; count of bases not matched to a gene: 5. The CDR3 reads CASSLGAGTENIQYF. In DNA, the CDR3 is TGTGCCAGCAGCTTAGGCGCCGGGACAGAAAACATTCAGTACTTC.

This chain joins TRBV18 and TRBJ2-6, with a tentative D call TRBD2 (5 bases). There are 16 residues in the CDR3. Germline CDR1 KGHSH, CDR2 LQKENI. V was clipped by 1 base and J by 0 bases, with 7 bases between them. The CDR3 here is CASSPLGSSGANVLTF. The CDR3 coding sequence is TGTGCCAGCTCACCACTGGGGAGCTCTGGGGCCAACGTCCTGACTTTC.

The chain is built from TRBV19 and TRBJ1-3; D not resolved. This CDR3 is built from 15 residues. CDR1 is LNHDA, CDR2 SQIVND, per germline (reference sequence). V gave up 3 bases and J gave up 0 bases, with 9 bases separating them. CDR3 region: CASSISLNSGNTIYF. DNA for the CDR3: TGTGCCAGTAGTATTTCACTTAACTCTGGAAACACCATATATTTT.

The table lists this clone with many counts. The CDR3: CASSWTGDTEAFF. The CDR3 DNA reads as TGTGCCAGCAGTTGGACAGGGGACACTGAAGCTTTCTTT. The chain joins TRBV27 to TRBJ1-1; TRBD1 agrees at 9 bases. Germline V gene data show CDR1 as MNHEY and CDR2 as SMNVEV (reference sequence). After removal of 4 bases from V and 3 bases from J, the junction contained 0 bases not matched to a gene. The CDR3 is 13 amino acids.

This sequence joins TRBV27 and TRBJ2-7, with TRBD2 matching 14 bases. V was clipped by 7 bases and J by 3 bases; unmatched bases: 8. CDR3 size: 16 residues. Germline-derived CDR1 and CDR2 are MNHEY and SMNVEV (reference sequence). DNA of the CDR3: TGTGCCAGCAACCCCCTCGGGACTAGCGGGAGCTACGAGCAGTACTTC. The encoded protein is CASNPLGTSGSYEQYF.

This clone was observed once. The chain joins TRBV24-1 to TRBJ2-5; the D gene is possibly TRBD1 (5 bases). Germline-derived CDR1 and CDR2 are KGHDR and SFDVKD. This CDR3 spans 16 amino acids. V was clipped by 4 bases and J by 1 base, with 15 bases between them. CDR3 protein: CATSDRAGSVQETQYF. The CDR3 DNA reads TGTGCCACCAGTGACAGGGCAGGGTCCGTCCAAGAGACCCAGTACTTC.

This chain links TRBV18 with TRBJ2-5; 8 bases line up with TRBD2. There are 17 residues in the CDR3. The V gene end was trimmed by 0 bases and the J gene end by 0 bases; junction bases not matched to a gene: 6. Germline CDR1 is KGHSH and CDR2 is LQKENI. This chain's CDR3 is CASSPPGSGSYQETQYF. In nucleotides, the CDR3 is TGTGCCAGCTCACCACCAGGGAGCGGGAGTTACCAAGAGACCCAGTACTTC.

Ten or more counts support this clone. The gene calls are TRBV4-1 and TRBJ2-7; 13 nucleotides align to TRBD2. CDR1 MGHRA and CDR2 YSYEKL come from the germline V gene. The V gene end was trimmed by 5 bases and the J gene end by 3 bases; junction bases not matched to a gene: 4. The length of the CDR3 is 15 residues. Here the CDR3 reads CASSFRTSGSYEQYF. CDR3 nucleotide sequence: TGCGCCAGCAGCTTTCGGACTAGCGGGAGCTACGAGCAGTACTTC.

V gene TRBV10-1 combines with J gene TRBJ1-2; D is unclear. V was shortened by 2 bases and J by 4 bases, with 8 bases between the two germline ends. The CDR3 is 13 amino acids. Germline loops: CDR1 WNHNN, CDR2 SYGVQD (reference sequence). CDR3 loop: CASSETAGYGYTF. The DNA of the CDR3 is TGCGCCAGCAGTGAGACAGCAGGCTATGGCTACACCTTC.

The genes are TRBV28 and TRBJ2-2; TRBD1 might be the D (6 bases). V was pared by 5 bases and J by 6 bases, with 25 bases between. From germline, CDR1 is MDHEN and CDR2 SYDVKM. CDR3 length: 18 residues. DNA for the CDR3: TGTGCCAGCAGTCCGCGGGTGGTTGGGGGCAGGTTAGCCGGGGAGCTGTTTTTT. Translating it yields CASSPRVVGGRLAGELFF.

V gene TRBV5-1 combines with J gene TRBJ2-7; 9 bases map to TRBD2. Germline V CDR1 and CDR2: SGHRS, YFSETQ. V was clipped by 3 bases and J by 7 bases; unmatched bases: 14. The CDR3 spans 16 residues. The DNA of the CDR3 is TGCGCCAGCAGCTCCCCACAGGCTAGCGGGAAAATAGAGCAGTACTTC. It translates to CASSSPQASGKIEQYF.

This clone was seen a handful of times. In DNA, the CDR3 is TGTGCCAGTAGCCCGGGACACCTGAGCTCTGGAAACACCATATATTTT. The encoded protein is CASSPGHLSSGNTIYF. The rearrangement uses TRBV19 and TRBJ1-3, with D possibly matching TRBD1 (6 bases). The V end was cut by 6 bases, the J end by 0 bases, with 15 bases between. Germline CDR1 LNHDA, CDR2 SQIVND (reference sequence). This CDR3 has 16 amino acids.

This clone was seen only once. The chain uses TRBV7-2 and TRBJ2-7; 7 bases agree with TRBD2. The CDR3 contains 14 residues. After removal of 1 base from V and 4 bases from J, the junction contained 4 bases not matched to a gene. Germline CDR1 reads SGHTA; CDR2 reads FQGNSA. The CDR3 nucleotides read TGTGCCAGCAGCTTAGGGACTAGTGTATACGAGCAGTACTTC. Translation: CASSLGTSVYEQYF.